The T cell receptor (beta chain) under discussion was sequenced for a study of shared T cell receptors in the human thymus. The table came from immunoSEQ multiplex PCR; TCRdb's copy has only in-frame clones and leaves some out. The sample consists of almost 550,000 clones, around 78% of them appearing once. This clone has more than one count but fewer than ten. Separately, the same data were catalogued under a study of human thymus T cells. From that paper: Corrective cardiac surgery supplied the resected thymus tissue.

The sequencing sample was made of thymocytes. This clonotype was obtained from a boy under two years old with a congenital heart defect.

The CDR3 DNA sequence: TGTGCCAGCAGCAGTAGTCTAGCGGAAAACAATGAGCAGTTCTTC. Protein product: CASSSSLAENNEQFF. The V call is TRBV21-1, the J call TRBJ2-1; TRBD2, the table's D call, lacks a check against the DNA. TRBV21-1 is listed as a pseudogene. The CDR3 consists of 15 residues.